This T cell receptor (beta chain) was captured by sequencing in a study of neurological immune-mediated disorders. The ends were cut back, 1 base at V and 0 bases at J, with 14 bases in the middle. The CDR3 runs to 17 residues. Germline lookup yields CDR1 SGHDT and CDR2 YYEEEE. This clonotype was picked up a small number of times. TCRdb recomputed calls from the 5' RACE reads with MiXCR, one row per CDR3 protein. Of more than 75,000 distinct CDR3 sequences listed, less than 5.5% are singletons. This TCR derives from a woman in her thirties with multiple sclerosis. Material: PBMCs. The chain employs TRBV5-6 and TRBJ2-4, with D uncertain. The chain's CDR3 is CASSLIRELLAKNIQYF. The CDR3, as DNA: TGTGCCAGCAGCTTGATTAGAGAACTACTAGCCAAAAACATTCAGTACTTC.